This TCR beta chain was identified during a study of control samples from healthy donors and cancer patients. The CDR3 extends over 16 amino acids. Germline values: CDR1 SGHRS, CDR2 YFSETQ. V shed 0 bases and J shed 7 bases, with 14 bases lying between them. Produced via immunoSEQ multiplex PCR; TCRdb's table is partial and in-frame only. The sample contains roughly 140,000 clones, more than 85% of which appear only once. The sequence came from a man aged 45-65 years in good health. Sample: blood. The chain uses TRBV5-1 and TRBJ1-6; D is perhaps TRBD1 (6 bases). CDR3 sequence reads: CASSLANEGGNSPLHF. CDR3 nucleotide sequence: TGCGCCAGCAGCTTGGCCAACGAGGGGGGGAATTCACCCCTCCACTTT.